Detailed here is one T cell receptor (beta chain). This sample is drawn from a study of blood T cell repertoires in COVID-19. In the original processing: Amplifying reference gene primers gave estimates of nucleated cell counts. TCRdb keeps only in-frame clones here, not all; method: immunoSEQ multiplex PCR. V, J and clone size are taken as reported in that table, and D and trimming were inferred from the DNA itself. This sample yields 140,000 to 150,000 clones, of which roughly nine tenths are seen a single time; 3% belongs to the top ten. The V end was cut by 7 bases, the J end by 8 bases, with 8 bases between. The CDR3 runs to 11 residues. Per the germline V gene, CDR1 is LNHDA and CDR2 is SQIVND (reference sequence).

The V gene is TRBV19, the J gene TRBJ2-2; no definite D call. The clonotype comes from a woman aged 55-69 years with active COVID-19. The source material was peripheral blood. CDR3 nucleotide sequence: TGTGCCAGTAAAACCGCGGGGGAGCTGTTTTTT. Its protein product is CASKTAGELFF.